Included here is one T cell receptor (beta chain) sequence, with context. The entry originates in a study of blood T cell repertoires in COVID-19. Participants were placed into cohorts based on the clinical history they reported. Trimming at V came to 6 bases and at J to 14 bases, leaving 9 bases not matched to a gene. The CDR3 spans 12 residues. Assay used: immunoSEQ multiplex PCR; TCRdb lists only in-frame clones, some missing. The sample records approximately 310,000 clones, around nine tenths being singletons. This receptor was obtained from a man aged 55 to 70 who had recovered from COVID-19. Specimen: PBMCs or T cells enriched from blood (not recorded which). V and J are TRBV12-3 or TRBV12-4 and TRBJ2-1; 8 bases are shared with TRBD2. CDR3 loop: CASSLAAGAEFF. CDR3 sequence (DNA): TGTGCCAGCAGCCTAGCAGCGGGAGCGGAGTTCTTC.